One sample yielded the 15 T cell receptor beta chains listed below, sequenced in a study of shared clonotypes between healthy human individuals. Profiled with immunoSEQ multiplex PCR; TCRdb holds only in-frame clones, not every one. There are around 2.1 million clones in the sample; approximately 94% occur only once, and about 1.8% lies in the top ten. Naive CD8 populations comprised CD45RO-negative cells positively selected for CCR7, excluding terminally differentiated effector memory CD45RA+ cells. The sequencing sample was made of naive CD8+ T cells from PBMCs. All receptors come from a man in his late teens or twenties in good health. Some clones in this sample may be carry-over from other donors' samples.

The rearrangement links TRBV11-2 to TRBJ2-7, with TRBD1 identical over 7 bases. The CDR3 is 15 amino acids. Germline assignment: CDR1 SGHAT and CDR2 FQNNGV. Unmatched junction bases numbered 7, after V lost 1 base and J lost 4 bases. CDR3 region: CASSLGRGGGYEQYF. The CDR3 DNA follows: TGTGCCAGCAGCTTAGGGAGAGGGGGCGGATACGAGCAGTACTTC.

Written as DNA, the CDR3 is TGTGCCAGCAGTCCTCCCAGGGGGCGCAGGGAAAAACTGTTTTTT. Translating it yields CASSPPRGRREKLFF. J is TRBJ1-4 and V is TRBV6-6; 8 bases map to TRBD1. The CDR3 is 15 amino acids. Trimming removed 5 bases from V and 8 bases from J; junction bases left unmatched: 10. CDR1 MNHNY and CDR2 SVGAGI come from the germline V gene (reference sequence).

In this sample, this clone turned up a few times. The rearrangement uses TRBV9 and TRBJ1-3; perhaps TRBD1 as D (6 bases). The CDR3 consists of 17 residues. CDR1 is SGDLS and CDR2 is YYNGEE in the germline V gene. V dropped 1 base and J dropped 1 base, with 15 bases sitting between them. Here the CDR3 reads CASSVSGGRLSGNTIYF. CDR3 in DNA: TGTGCCAGCAGCGTAAGCGGGGGGCGCTTATCTGGAAACACCATATATTTT.

This chain joins TRBV5-3 and TRBJ2-7, with 8 bases aligning to TRBD1. TRBV5-3 is noted as an ORF with a role that remains uncertain. V gave up 8 bases and J gave up 5 bases; unmatched junction bases: 9. This CDR3 has 13 amino acids. The CDR3 loop is CASSLDRAHEQYF. Written as DNA, the CDR3 is TGTGCCAGCAGTCTGGACAGGGCCCACGAGCAGTACTTC.

This chain links TRBV13 with TRBJ1-5, with 8 bases matching TRBD1. Trimming at V came to 5 bases and at J to 5 bases, leaving 8 bases not matched to a gene. Per the germline V gene, CDR1 is PRHDT and CDR2 is FYEKMQ (reference sequence). CDR3 size: 15 residues. This CDR3 is CASSRGQGRHQPQHF. CDR3 bases: TGTGCCAGCAGCCGCGGACAGGGAAGGCATCAGCCCCAGCATTTT.

CDR3 in amino acids: CASSPRDLSGNTIYF. The CDR3 DNA is TGTGCCAGCAGCCCCCGGGACCTCTCTGGAAACACCATATATTTT. The V gene is TRBV9, the J gene TRBJ1-3; maybe TRBD1 (5 bases). The germline V and J ends were trimmed by 4 bases and 0 bases, with 11 bases remaining between them. The CDR3 has 15 residues. CDR1 and CDR2 (germline): SGDLS, YYNGEE.

The V and J genes are TRBV29-1 and TRBJ2-1; possible D gene TRBD2, 7 bases. V gave up 6 bases and J gave up 3 bases, with 18 bases separating them. Germline V CDR1 and CDR2: SQVTM, ANQGSEA. This CDR3 comprises 15 residues. The CDR3 is CSVPGEGSLYNEQFF. The CDR3 DNA sequence: TGCAGCGTCCCAGGGGAGGGGAGCCTCTACAATGAGCAGTTCTTC.

This rearrangement joins TRBV7-9 to TRBJ2-1, with 9 bases matching TRBD2. CDR3 length equals 13 residues. Trimming took 11 bases from V and 3 from J; bases not matched to a gene: 5. From germline, CDR1 is SEHNR and CDR2 FQNEAQ (reference sequence). This CDR3 is CAATSGNYNEQFF. The CDR3 coding sequence is TGTGCCGCGACTAGCGGTAACTACAATGAGCAGTTCTTC. Using reference TRBV7-9 and TRBJ2-1 for the parts outside the CDR3, the full variable domain is DTGVSQNPRHKITKRGQNVTFRCDPISEHNRLYWYRQTLGQGPEFLTYFQNEAQLEKSRLLSDRFSAERPKGSFSTLEIQRTEQGDSAMYLCAATSGNYNEQFFGPGTRLTVL.

This chain connects TRBV9 to TRBJ1-3, with D perhaps TRBD1 (6 bases). Trimming took off 4 bases at V and 3 bases at J, with 14 bases between the two ends. Germline V lookup: CDR1 SGDLS, CDR2 YYNGEE. The CDR3 has 15 residues. The CDR3 loop is CASSLGGAFGNTIYF. CDR3 in DNA: TGTGCCAGCAGCCTCGGGGGCGCCTTTGGAAACACCATATATTTT.

A single count supports this clone. The rearrangement links TRBV4-2 to TRBJ2-7; 8 nucleotides match TRBD1. Germline CDR1 and CDR2: LGHNA and YNFKEQ. The CDR3 loop spans 15 amino acids. Trimming cost V 2 bases and J 4 bases; bases outside gene matches: 7. The CDR3 sequence: CASSQTGQGSYEQYF. CDR3 in DNA: TGTGCCAGCAGCCAAACTGGACAGGGTTCGTACGAGCAGTACTTC.

V usage is TRBV27 and J usage is TRBJ2-2, with TRBD1 matching over 8 bases. V was clipped by 4 bases and J by 7 bases; unmatched bases: 8. The CDR3 sequence is 15 residues long. Germline CDR1 and CDR2: MNHEY and SMNVEV (reference sequence). The CDR3 sequence is CASSSRTGRSGELFF. The CDR3 DNA follows: TGTGCCAGCAGTTCTAGGACAGGGAGGAGCGGGGAGCTGTTTTTT.

This clone turned up a few times. The chain carries TRBV27 and TRBJ1-1, with 9 nucleotides matching TRBD1. CDR3 length: 12 residues. The germline V gene has CDR1 MNHEY and CDR2 SMNVEV (reference sequence). V lost 6 bases to trimming and J lost 6 bases; unmatched junction nucleotides: 2. DNA of the CDR3: TGTGCCAGCAGACAGGGGGCCTCTGAAGCTTTCTTT. Its translation is CASRQGASEAFF.

The chain is built from TRBV19 and TRBJ2-5, with 8 bases identical to TRBD2. CDR1 and CDR2 from the germline V gene are LNHDA and SQIVND (reference sequence). The CDR3 is 15 amino acids. The J segment lost 5 bases and the V segment lost 4 bases, leaving 9 bases of the junction unmatched. The CDR3 nucleotides read TGTGCCAGTAGTACTCCGGGACTAGTAAAGGAGACCCAGTACTTC. Amino acid sequence: CASSTPGLVKETQYF.

V gene TRBV30 combines with J gene TRBJ1-2; D is possibly TRBD1 (6 bases). The CDR3 runs 11 residues. The germline V gene has CDR1 GTSNPN and CDR2 SVGIG (reference sequence). V was pared by 3 bases and J by 4 bases, with 6 bases between. The CDR3 region is CAWRDSYGYTF. CDR3 nucleotides: TGTGCCTGGAGGGACAGCTATGGCTACACCTTC.

This chain uses TRBV9 with TRBJ1-2; 7 positions agree with TRBD1. The CDR3 is 15 residues long. V lost 4 bases, J lost 0 bases, and 6 bases stayed unmatched. The germline gives CDR1 SGDLS, CDR2 YYNGEE. CDR3 coding DNA: TGTGCCAGCAGCCTGGGACAGACTCCTAACTATGGCTACACCTTC. Protein product: CASSLGQTPNYGYTF. Full variable domain (remainder filled in from reference TRBV9 and TRBJ1-2): DSGVTQTPKHLITATGQRVTLRCSPRSGDLSVYWYQQSLDQGLQFLIQYYNGEERAKGNILERFSAQQFPDLHSELNLSSLELGDSALYFCASSLGQTPNYGYTFGSGTRLTVV.